This TCR beta chain was identified during a study of blood T cell repertoires in COVID-19 (dated by TCRdb to about 2020). In the study overall: Samples from collaborators originated in the United States, Italy and Spain and spanned both the acute and convalescent phases of COVID-19. The material from the prospective study consisted of cDNA or gDNA derived from T cells, B-cell-depleted T cells, or PBMCs. The sample metadata nearly always contained a de-identified subject ID, COVID-19 status, age in years and sex. The dataset comprised deeply sampled blood TCRbeta repertoires from subjects exposed to, actively infected with, or recovered from COVID-19. Where available, HLA class I and class II types were obtained from metadata supplied by the sample provider rather than from assay-based typing. A freely available public database, intended as a resource for researchers studying the immune response to SARS-CoV-2, is where the repertoires were released. The samples were drawn from two sources: the first 160 participants of the ongoing ImmuneRACE study, and 1,000 to 1,500 subjects contributed by 6 global collaborators. What the authors observed across the whole study: The quantity of clinical and demographic metadata differed by source and by participant and was supplied without curation.

Spanning cysteine to phenylalanine, the CDR3 consists of 17 amino acids. Only the CDR3 part of the read is kept: 51 bases, read in frame from the first base. V ends up 5 bases short and J 3 bases short, with an unmatched junction base count of 10. In the germline V gene (reference sequence), CDR1 corresponds to LNHDA and CDR2 to SQIVND. Whole blood was collected in K2EDTA tubes by collaborating institutions according to the institutions' own protocols. For TCRbeta analysis, collaborators shipped samples as frozen whole blood, isolated PBMCs, or DNA extracted from either of those sample types. With regard to this clone: Its antigen has not been determined. Base qualities are not provided; no much larger clone lies one nucleotide away.

TCRbeta CDR3 regions were amplified from genomic DNA by means of the immunoSEQ Assay, a bias-controlled multiplex PCR. The source study handled its data this way. The number of nucleated cells in each sample was estimated by amplification of reference gene primers within the assay. To quantify the absolute abundance of each unique TCRbeta CDR3 rearrangement, sequence reads were collapsed and filtered. For each sample, productive Simpson clonality was calculated as the square root of Simpson's diversity index over productive rearrangements. TCRdb took this table from immuneACCESS and kept in-frame rearrangements with V and J called. Such tables lack part of the clones; where checked against another copy, unresolved V genes explain under half of the gap, and the rest is unexplained. That table gives V, J and clone size, and the DNA gave D and trimming. The sample data list around 250,000 clones, and about four fifths of these were observed just once. The top ten clonotypes cover roughly 9.4% of the sample.

This TCR was recovered from a man in his forties or fifties with active or convalescent COVID-19. The sample consisted of peripheral blood. The rearrangement joined TRBV19 to TRBJ2-3, with 11 bases in between that match TRBD1. The nucleotide sequence is given as TGTGCCAGTAGTCCCCAGCCGGGACAGGGGGTAACAGATACGCAGTATTTT. It is translated as CASSPQPGQGVTDTQYF. Reference TRBV19 and TRBJ2-3 genes cover what lies past the CDR3, so the full variable domain is DGGITQSPKYLFRKEGQNVTLSCEQNLNHDAMYWYRQDPGQGLRLIYYSQIVNDFQKGDIAEGYSVSREKKESFPLTVTSAQKNPTAFYLCASSPQPGQGVTDTQYFGPGTRLTVL.